The 10 T cell receptor beta chains below come from one sample, sequenced in a study of blood T cells in healthy people across ages. Together with a sample-barcoded 5' primer, a J-beta primer mix was included in a second PCR lasting 7 to 11 cycles. TCRdb recomputed calls from the 5' RACE reads with MiXCR, one row per CDR3 protein. The sample records about 650,000 distinct CDR3 sequences, about 34% being singletons. The source material was blood. The receptor source for this set is an elderly woman in good health.

The rearrangement joins TRBV5-1 to TRBJ2-1, with D hard to call. This CDR3 region has 11 residues. V lost 1 base, J lost 9 bases, and 5 bases lay in between. Germline V gene data show CDR1 as SGHRS and CDR2 as YFSETQ. The CDR3 spells CASSLNSEQFF. The CDR3 DNA follows: TGCGCCAGCAGCTTGAATAGTGAGCAGTTCTTC. The whole variable domain, filled in from reference TRBV5-1 and TRBJ2-1, reads KAGVTQTPRYLIKTRGQQVTLSCSPISGHRSVSWYQQTPGQGLQFLFEYFSETQRNKGNFPGRFSGRQFSNSRSEMNVSTLELGDSALYLCASSLNSEQFFGPGTRLTVL.

This clonotype has a count of ten or more. The chain employs TRBV30 and TRBJ1-2; D is unresolved. Trimming stripped 3 bases from V and 1 base from J, with 6 bases between. The CDR3 is made up of 12 amino acids. Per germline, CDR1 GTSNPN and CDR2 SVGIG (reference sequence). The chain's CDR3 is CAWSLLNYGYTF. In DNA, the CDR3 is TGTGCCTGGAGCCTACTTAACTATGGCTACACCTTC. The full variable domain, completed using reference TRBV30 and TRBJ1-2, is SQTIHQWPATLVQPVGSPLSLECTVEGTSNPNLYWYRQAAGRGLQLLFYSVGIGQISSEVPQNLSASRPQDRQFILSSKKLLLSDSGFYLCAWSLLNYGYTFGSGTRLTVV.

This clonotype was counted ten times or more. The V gene is TRBV7-8, the J gene TRBJ1-2, with 7 bases fitting TRBD1. CDR3 length: 13 residues. Unmatched junction bases numbered 4, after V lost 1 base and J lost 8 bases. Germline loops: CDR1 SGHVS, CDR2 FQNEAQ. DNA for the CDR3: TGTGCCAGCAGCTTAGAAACAGGGGAGGGCTACACCTTC. Translation gives CASSLETGEGYTF.

The rearrangement joins TRBV12-3 or TRBV12-4 to TRBJ2-7; TRBD2 agrees at 10 bases. The CDR3 length is 14 residues. V lost 7 bases to trimming and J lost 4 bases; unmatched junction nucleotides: 7. CDR3 in DNA: TGTGCCAGCATCGCTAGCGGGAGTATATACGAGCAGTACTTC. Its protein is CASIASGSIYEQYF.

This clonotype was picked up a small number of times. A read error is possible here, since a much larger clone lies one base away. This chain uses TRBV20-1 with TRBJ2-1; D possibly uses TRBD1 or TRBD2 (5 bases each). Judging by the DNA end, TRBJ2-7 fits better; the J call may be wrong. CDR1 and CDR2 (germline): DFQATT, SNEGSKA (reference sequence). The CDR3 spans 19 residues. CDR3 protein: CSARDSSTWGKEGYNEQYF. The CDR3 DNA reads TGCAGTGCTAGAGATTCCTCTACTTGGGGCAAAGAGGGCTACAATGAGCAGTACTTC.

The sample holds many counts of this clonotype. The V call is TRBV20-1, the J call TRBJ1-1, with unresolved D. V was clipped by 6 bases and J by 5 bases, with 13 bases between them. CDR1 is DFQATT, CDR2 SNEGSKA, per germline (reference sequence). This CDR3 has 12 amino acids. In DNA form, the CDR3 reads TGCAGTGCCTTCGGGAGGAGTACTGAAGCTTTCTTT. It is translated as CSAFGRSTEAFF.

At least ten counts were recorded for this clonotype. This rearrangement joins TRBV20-1 to TRBJ2-7; 11 bases line up with TRBD1. The V gene end was trimmed by 1 base and the J gene end by 7 bases; junction bases not matched to a gene: 6. CDR1 and CDR2 from the germline V gene are DFQATT and SNEGSKA (reference sequence). The CDR3 covers 14 residues. CDR3 DNA sequence: TGCAGTGCTAGAGGGGGACAGGGGGGTCGGGAGCAGTACTTC. As protein: CSARGGQGGREQYF.

This clonotype was counted many times. The rearrangement uses TRBV3-1 and TRBJ2-5, with 7 bases that match TRBD2. V trimming: 0 bases; J trimming: 5 bases; junction bases outside the gene matches: 9. The CDR3 has 16 amino acids. The germline CDR1 and CDR2 sequences are LGHDT and YNNKEL (reference sequence). The CDR3 DNA is TGTGCCAGCAGCCAAGATCCTGGCGGGCGGGGGGAGACCCAGTACTTC. Translated, it gives CASSQDPGGRGETQYF.

This clonotype has ten or more counts. This chain connects TRBV5-5 to TRBJ2-3; a weak D match, TRBD2 (7 bases). The CDR3 has 14 residues. Germline V gene data show CDR1 as SGHKS and CDR2 as YYEKEE (reference sequence). V lost 6 bases and J lost 0, with 11 bases in between. CDR3 DNA sequence: TGTGCCAGCACGGCGGGGGCTAGCACAGATACGCAGTATTTT. This translates into CASTAGASTDTQYF. The entire variable domain, with the rest obtained from reference TRBV5-5 and TRBJ2-3, is as follows: DAGVTQSPTHLIKTRGQQVTLRCSPISGHKSVSWYQQVLGQGPQFIFQYYEKEERGRGNFPDRFSARQFPNYSSELNVNALLLGDSALYLCASTAGASTDTQYFGPGTRLTVL.

This clonotype appeared many times. The gene calls are TRBV6-6 and TRBJ2-5; TRBD1 matches at 7 bases. V lost 6 bases, J lost 5 bases, and 6 bases stayed unmatched. CDR1 is MNHNY, CDR2 SVGAGI, per germline (reference sequence). There are 13 residues in the CDR3. CDR3 sequence (DNA): TGTGCCAGCAGGGGAAAGGGGGCGGAGACCCAGTACTTC. Translating gives CASRGKGAETQYF.